These T cell receptor beta chains were read from a single sample in a study of CD8+ T cells in alopecia areata. TCRdb's table, derived via immunoSEQ multiplex PCR, lists solely in-frame clones and lacks some. Of some 200,000 clones in the sample, approximately 56% are singletons; the top ten hold around 3%. The specimen was CD4+ T cells sorted from blood, collected at week 4, from a patient treated with tofacitinib. The receptor set was obtained from a human donor with alopecia areata. Each CDR3 is given with its conserved first and last residue. D genes are given only for firm matches. Rows may omit the clone size; those that give it use once, few, many or a size class.

CDR3 length	clone size	V gene	D gene	J gene	CDR3 protein	CDR3 DNA
17	NA	TRBV4-1	NA	TRBJ2-7	CASSQDTDGQPAYEQYF	TGCGCCAGCAGCCAAGACACAGACGGACAGCCGGCCTACGAGCAGTACTTC
14	once	TRBV13	TRBD1	TRBJ2-2	CASSQDRDTGELFF	TGTGCCAGCAGCCAGGACAGGGACACCGGGGAGCTGTTTTTT
12	few	TRBV30	NA	TRBJ1-2	CAWSATRYGYTF	TGTGCCTGGAGTGCCACGCGCTATGGCTACACCTTC
15	NA	TRBV5-1	TRBD1	TRBJ2-3	CASSLRGQERDTQYF	TGCGCCAGCAGCCTCCGGGGACAGGAGAGAGATACGCAGTATTTT
13	few	TRBV2	NA	TRBJ2-3	CASLGLTTDTQYF	TGTGCCAGCCTAGGACTCACCACAGATACGCAGTATTTT
15	NA	TRBV4-2	NA	TRBJ2-3	CASTNLWNPTDTQYF	TGTGCCAGCACCAACCTATGGAACCCGACAGATACGCAGTATTTT
14	NA	TRBV7-9	NA	TRBJ1-3	CASRRRYSGNTIYF	TGTGCCAGCAGACGACGGTACTCTGGAAACACCATATATTTT
11	NA	TRBV29-1	NA	TRBJ2-3	CSEGTTDTQYF	TGCAGCGAAGGGACCACAGATACGCAGTATTTT
13	NA	TRBV29-1	NA	TRBJ1-1	CSVGSRPDTEAFF	TGCAGCGTTGGATCCAGACCGGACACTGAAGCTTTCTTT
14	NA	TRBV30	NA	TRBJ1-2	CAWTRDRRAYGYTF	TGTGCCTGGACCCGAGACCGCCGAGCCTATGGCTACACCTTC
15	NA	TRBV19	TRBD1	TRBJ1-2	CASSNQGALYYGYTF	TGTGCCAGTAGTAACCAGGGGGCGCTATACTATGGCTACACCTTC
18	few	TRBV5-1	NA	TRBJ2-5	CASSFIGSRFGAKETQYF	TGCGCCAGCAGCTTCATTGGGTCCCGATTTGGGGCTAAAGAGACCCAGTACTTC
15	NA	TRBV15	NA	TRBJ1-5	CATSRVFGPNQPQHF	TGTGCCACCAGCAGAGTTTTTGGGCCAAATCAGCCCCAGCATTTT
14	NA	TRBV5-1	TRBD1	TRBJ2-7	CASSLGQGAHEQYF	TGCGCCAGCAGCTTGGGACAGGGGGCCCACGAGCAGTACTTC
12	NA	TRBV6-5	NA	TRBJ2-7	CASSLPGPEQYF	TGTGCCAGCAGTCTCCCGGGCCCCGAGCAGTACTTC
13	NA	TRBV6-5	NA	TRBJ1-2	CASSRQENYGYTF	TGTGCCAGCAGCAGACAAGAGAACTATGGCTACACCTTC
13	NA	TRBV5-4	NA	TRBJ1-2	CASSLGGNYGYTF	TGTGCCAGCAGCTTGGGGGGGAACTATGGCTACACCTTC
15	NA	TRBV30	NA	TRBJ1-2	CAWSVFLRQNDGYTF	TGTGCCTGGAGTGTCTTCCTCCGGCAAAACGATGGCTACACCTTC
16	NA	TRBV27	NA	TRBJ2-2	CASSPQGPQNTGELFF	TGTGCCAGCAGTCCCCAGGGACCGCAGAACACCGGGGAGCTGTTTTTT
15	once	TRBV7-2	NA	TRBJ2-7	CASSLGLGGQYEQYF	TGTGCCAGCAGCTTAGGATTGGGGGGCCAGTACGAGCAGTACTTC
14	NA	TRBV7-9	NA	TRBJ2-4	CASSLDRVTDIQYF	TGTGCCAGCAGCTTAGATCGAGTTACGGACATTCAGTACTTC
15	NA	TRBV6-5	TRBD2	TRBJ2-3	CASSYASGGTDTQYF	TGTGCCAGCAGTTATGCTAGCGGGGGTACAGATACGCAGTATTTT
18	few	TRBV4-1	NA	TRBJ2-3	CASSQRGVLPSGTDTQYF	TGCGCCAGCAGCCAAAGGGGTGTTCTGCCCTCTGGCACAGATACGCAGTATTTT
13	NA	TRBV28	NA	TRBJ2-3	CASSKTDTDTQYF	TGTGCCAGCAGCAAGACAGACACAGATACGCAGTATTTT
15	NA	TRBV4-2	TRBD2	TRBJ2-3	CASSAPSGGVDTQYF	TGTGCCAGCAGCGCCCCTAGCGGTGGTGTAGATACGCAGTATTTT
15	NA	TRBV5-6	NA	TRBJ2-2	CASSLEVVPTGELFF	TGTGCCAGCAGCTTGGAGGTTGTGCCCACCGGGGAGCTGTTTTTT
16	many	TRBV5-1	TRBD2	TRBJ2-3	CASSYDSGGSTDTQYF	TGCGCCAGCAGCTACGATAGCGGGGGAAGCACAGATACGCAGTATTTT
14	NA	TRBV2	TRBD1	TRBJ2-2	CASTWTGSTGELFF	TGTGCCAGCACATGGACAGGGAGCACCGGGGAGCTGTTTTTT
14	NA	TRBV9	TRBD1	TRBJ2-1	CASSSWTGENEQFF	TGTGCCAGCAGCTCGTGGACAGGGGAGAATGAGCAGTTCTTC
15	few	TRBV2	NA	TRBJ2-3	CASSANGLSRDTQYF	TGTGCCAGCAGTGCCAATGGACTATCCAGAGATACGCAGTATTTT
15	once	TRBV5-4	NA	TRBJ2-7	CASSLTQGSPYEQYF	TGTGCCAGCAGCTTAACCCAGGGGTCTCCCTACGAGCAGTACTTC
16	NA	TRBV27	TRBD1	TRBJ1-6	CASSSTGAPINSPLHF	TGTGCCAGCAGTTCGACAGGGGCGCCGATAAATTCACCCCTCCACTTT
13	NA	TRBV30	TRBD1	TRBJ2-7	CAWSAGGIDEQYF	TGTGCCTGGAGTGCAGGGGGAATTGACGAGCAGTACTTC
14	NA	TRBV5-1	NA	TRBJ1-6	CASSLAGVNSPLHF	TGCGCCAGCAGCTTGGCGGGTGTAAATTCACCCCTCCACTTT
14	NA	TRBV29-1	TRBD2	TRBJ2-5	CSVDGLAGQETQYF	TGCAGCGTGGACGGACTAGCGGGCCAAGAGACCCAGTACTTC
15	NA	TRBV7-9	NA	TRBJ2-2	CASSTRQAVYGELFF	TGTGCCAGCAGCACTCGACAGGCCGTTTACGGGGAGCTGTTTTTT
16	NA	TRBV4-1	NA	TRBJ1-6	CASSQTQGRGNSPLHF	TGCGCCAGCAGCCAGACACAGGGTCGGGGGAATTCACCCCTCCACTTT
11	NA	TRBV29-1	NA	TRBJ1-2	CSVVFGYGYTF	TGCAGCGTTGTTTTTGGATATGGCTACACCTTC
11	once	TRBV30	NA	TRBJ1-1	CASTGTREAFF	TGTGCCTCCACGGGTACCAGGGAAGCTTTCTTT
15	NA	TRBV29-1	NA	TRBJ2-1	CSVALAGAAYNEQFF	TGCAGCGTCGCCCTTGCGGGGGCCGCCTACAATGAGCAGTTCTTC
13	NA	TRBV29-1	TRBD1	TRBJ1-2	CSVPLDRIGGYTF	TGCAGCGTTCCATTGGACAGGATCGGTGGCTACACCTTC
15	few	TRBV7-9	NA	TRBJ2-5	CASSLGTPGAETQYF	TGTGCCAGCAGCTTAGGCACTCCCGGGGCTGAGACCCAGTACTTC
15	few	TRBV7-2	NA	TRBJ2-4	CASSWAASERNIQYF	TGTGCCAGCAGCTGGGCGGCTAGCGAAAGAAACATTCAGTACTTC
13	NA	TRBV6-5	NA	TRBJ2-3	CASRGPGADTQYF	TGTGCCAGCAGGGGCCCGGGGGCAGATACGCAGTATTTT
14	NA	TRBV4-3	NA	TRBJ2-7	CASSQDRGVYEQYF	TGCGCCAGCAGCCAAGATCGAGGGGTCTACGAGCAGTACTTC
13	NA	TRBV7-8	TRBD1	TRBJ1-2	CASSPDRAAGYTF	TGTGCCAGCAGCCCCGACAGGGCCGCTGGCTACACCTTC
21	NA	TRBV5-1	TRBD1	TRBJ2-5	CASSLGPRQGTLDGGQETQYF	TGCGCCAGCAGCTTGGGACCCCGACAGGGGACTTTGGATGGGGGTCAAGAGACCCAGTACTTC
15	NA	TRBV7-2	NA	TRBJ2-7	CASSLGGRRSYEQYF	TGTGCCAGCAGCTTAGGTGGCAGGAGGTCCTACGAGCAGTACTTC
15	NA	TRBV15	NA	TRBJ1-6	CATSRDTEPNSPLHF	TGTGCCACCAGCAGAGACACAGAACCTAATTCACCCCTCCACTTT
11	once	TRBV30	TRBD1	TRBJ2-5	CAWSVQGAQYF	TGTGCCTGGAGTGTACAGGGGGCCCAGTACTTC
16	many	TRBV10-3	NA	TRBJ2-3	CAIRPTGFTSTDTQYF	TGTGCCATCAGGCCTACAGGCTTCACTAGCACAGATACGCAGTATTTT
10	NA	TRBV30	NA	TRBJ1-1	CAWVGTEAFF	TGTGCCTGGGTAGGTACTGAAGCTTTCTTT
14	NA	TRBV29-1	NA	TRBJ2-7	CSAITGFPSYEQYF	TGCAGCGCAATAACAGGGTTCCCGTCGTACGAGCAGTACTTC
13	NA	TRBV30	NA	TRBJ1-5	CAWSGGGGQPQHF	TGTGCCTGGAGTGGGGGGGGCGGGCAGCCCCAGCATTTT
14	NA	TRBV29-1	TRBD1	TRBJ1-1	CSALNPGQVLSAFF	TGCAGCGCTCTAAACCCGGGACAGGTACTGAGCGCTTTCTTT